This T cell receptor (beta chain) was obtained from a study of CD8 T cell repertoires and HIV-1 epitope variants. Study at large: T cells were cultured for less than eleven days with cytokines added on days 3 and 7.

Per the germline V gene, CDR1 is SNHLY and CDR2 is FYNNEI. The trim removed 6 bases at V and 7 bases at J, leaving 11 bases unmatched. The CDR3 length is 15 residues. Some clones are missing from TCRdb's copy, which holds only in-frame ones; the method was immunoSEQ multiplex PCR. The sample includes 4,000 to 6,000 clones, approximately 72% seen only once; the top ten take 35% to 55%. Study observations and caveats: The assay identified only TCR beta chains of antigen-proliferating T cells.

To note about this clone: The antigen remains unidentified.

Sample: cultured CD8+ T cells derived from PBMCs. The sequence was obtained from a male donor with HIV. The V call is TRBV2, the J call TRBJ2-1, with 8 bases that match TRBD1. CDR3 nucleotides: TGTGCCAGCAGCCTCGGACAGGGAGTTAGGAATGAGCAGTTCTTC. The encoded protein is CASSLGQGVRNEQFF.